Shown below are 24 T cell receptor beta chains from a single sample sequenced in a study of blood T cell repertoires in COVID-19. This table comes from immunoSEQ multiplex PCR, and its TCRdb copy is limited to in-frame clones, with some not included. The sample has about 270,000 clones, about nine tenths seen once. The sample taken for sequencing was peripheral blood. Receptors were obtained from a person in their late teens or twenties with COVID-19, enrolled during active disease.

V gene TRBV6-5 combines with J gene TRBJ1-1; 11 bases fit TRBD1. This CDR3 contains 14 residues. The germline V gene encodes CDR1 MNHEY and CDR2 SVGAGI. J was trimmed by 4 bases and V by 6 bases; bases with no gene match: 4. The CDR3 sequence is CASRGQGEGTEAFF. The DNA for the CDR3 is TGTGCCAGCAGGGGACAGGGGGAGGGCACTGAAGCTTTCTTT.

The table lists this clone with a few counts. This chain uses TRBV7-9 with TRBJ1-1; D ambiguous. Germline assignment: CDR1 SEHNR and CDR2 FQNEAQ (reference sequence). CDR3 size: 14 residues. Trimming stripped 1 base from V and 9 bases from J, with 15 bases between. This CDR3 is CASSLDSGYGKAFF. As DNA, the CDR3 is TGTGCCAGCAGCTTAGATTCGGGGTATGGGAAAGCTTTCTTT.

V gene TRBV25-1 combines with J gene TRBJ2-1; the D gene is possibly TRBD1 (5 bases). V was clipped by 4 bases and J by 0 bases, with 13 bases between them. The CDR3 length is 16 residues. CDR1 and CDR2 (germline): MGHDK, SYGVNS. In nucleotides, the CDR3 is TGTGCCAGCAGTGGGGGCCAGGACCGCTCCTACAATGAGCAGTTCTTC. Translation: CASSGGQDRSYNEQFF. The variable domain in full, with the rest retrieved from reference TRBV25-1 and TRBJ2-1, is EADIYQTPRYLVIGTGKKITLECSQTMGHDKMYWYQQDPGMELHLIHYSYGVNSTEKGDLSSESTVSRIRTEHFPLTLESARPSHTSQYLCASSGGQDRSYNEQFFGPGTRLTVL.

On this clone itself: Other DNA sequences within the sample encode an identical CDR3. The J gene is TRBJ2-7, the V gene TRBV19, with TRBD1 matching over 11 bases. The CDR3 length is 14 residues. Germline V gives CDR1 LNHDA, CDR2 SQIVND (reference sequence). Trimming cost V 8 bases and J 4 bases; bases outside gene matches: 7. CDR3 region: CASSSGTGGYEQYF. The CDR3 DNA sequence: TGTGCCAGTTCTTCCGGGACAGGGGGGTACGAGCAGTACTTC.

The chain recombines TRBV28 with TRBJ1-4, with no clear D. The germline V gene encodes CDR1 MDHEN and CDR2 SYDVKM. The CDR3 length is 14 residues. V was trimmed by 7 bases and J by 0 bases, leaving 9 bases between them. CDR3 bases: TGTGCCAGCATCCGGCGGGCAACTAATGAAAAACTGTTTTTT. Its protein is CASIRRATNEKLFF.

The chain has TRBV7-9 and TRBJ2-7; 10 bases are shared with TRBD1. From germline, CDR1 is SEHNR and CDR2 FQNEAQ (reference sequence). The CDR3 extends over 17 amino acids. The V gene end was trimmed by 2 bases and the J gene end by 5 bases; junction bases not matched to a gene: 12. CDR3 residues: CASSLPYTGQGTHEQYF. The DNA for the CDR3 is TGTGCCAGCAGCTTACCCTATACGGGACAGGGGACCCACGAGCAGTACTTC.

This rearrangement joins TRBV28 to TRBJ1-1, with D uncertain. CDR1 is MDHEN and CDR2 is SYDVKM in the germline V gene. The CDR3 is 14 residues long. Trimming pared 2 bases from V and 1 base from J, leaving 8 bases between. The CDR3 nucleotides are TGTGCCAGCAGTTTACTCTACAGGAACACTGAAGCTTTCTTT. It codes for CASSLLYRNTEAFF.

This clone was observed once. The CDR3 DNA follows: TGTGCCAGCAGTTTAGAAGGGGGCTCTGGAGGCTACACCTTC. Translation: CASSLEGGSGGYTF. The rearrangement links TRBV6-5 to TRBJ1-2, with 7 bases aligning to TRBD1. This CDR3 has 14 residues. Germline trimming cut 4 bases from V and 8 bases from J; bases unmatched to any gene: 10. Germline-derived CDR1 and CDR2 are MNHEY and SVGAGI.

V gene TRBV5-1 combines with J gene TRBJ1-2; 7 bases fit TRBD1. V shed 0 bases, J shed 5 bases, and the junction held 4 bases outside the gene matches. This CDR3 comprises 14 residues. The germline CDR1 and CDR2 sequences are SGHRS and YFSETQ. CDR3 DNA: TGCGCCAGCAGCTTGGGGGACAGCAGATATGGCTACACCTTC. Protein product: CASSLGDSRYGYTF.

The chain uses TRBV6-5 and TRBJ1-2; D ambiguous. The germline CDR1 and CDR2 sequences are MNHEY and SVGAGI. This CDR3 has 11 residues. V gave up 4 bases and J gave up 5 bases, with 5 bases separating them. As DNA, the CDR3 is TGTGCCAGCAGTTCCAGTTATGGCTACACCTTC. Protein product: CASSSSYGYTF.

The rearrangement links TRBV30 to TRBJ2-7; 10 bases map to TRBD2. The CDR3 is 14 residues long. With 4 bases clipped from V and 4 bases from J, the junction kept 7 bases outside the gene matches. Germline lookup yields CDR1 GTSNPN and CDR2 SVGIG (reference sequence). The CDR3 nucleotides read TGTGCCTGGACGGCTAGCGGGAGTTTATACGAGCAGTACTTC. This encodes CAWTASGSLYEQYF. Based on the CDR3 plus reference TRBV30 and TRBJ2-7, the full variable domain is SQTIHQWPATLVQPVGSPLSLECTVEGTSNPNLYWYRQAAGRGLQLLFYSVGIGQISSEVPQNLSASRPQDRQFILSSKKLLLSDSGFYLCAWTASGSLYEQYFGPGTRLTVT.

The chain has TRBV9 and TRBJ2-2; TRBD1 might be the D (6 bases). This CDR3 region has 16 residues. V shed 0 bases and J shed 0 bases, with 9 bases lying between them. Per the germline V gene, CDR1 is SGDLS and CDR2 is YYNGEE. The CDR3 sequence is CASSVGGTPNTGELFF. CDR3 sequence (DNA): TGTGCCAGCAGCGTAGGTGGGACACCGAACACCGGGGAGCTGTTTTTT.

The chain employs TRBV6-2 or TRBV6-3 and TRBJ2-5, with TRBD2 identical over 9 bases. V lost 4 bases, J lost 5 bases, and 11 bases stayed unmatched. Per germline, CDR1 MNHEY and CDR2 SVGEGT. The CDR3 covers 16 residues. The CDR3 DNA sequence: TGTGCCAGCAGTTCTAATCGCGGGAGGGCCGGGGAGACCCAGTACTTC. It codes for CASSSNRGRAGETQYF.

This sequence joins TRBV27 and TRBJ2-1, with a tentative D call TRBD2 (6 bases). Germline CDR1 and CDR2: MNHEY and SMNVEV (reference sequence). The CDR3 totals 14 residues. V lost 5 bases, J lost 10 bases, and 18 bases lay in between. The CDR3 here is CASSRDFERGEQFF. The CDR3 nucleotides are TGTGCCAGCAGTCGGGACTTCGAAAGGGGAGAGCAGTTCTTC.

This chain links TRBV21-1 with TRBJ2-2; TRBD1, the D gene given by the table, was not confirmed from the DNA. TRBV21-1 is a recognized pseudogene. This CDR3 is 15 amino acids long. The CDR3 nucleotides are TGTGCCAGCAGCAGAGAAGGGACAGGGTCCGGGGAGCTGTTTTTT. Protein: CASSREGTGSGELFF.

The rearrangement links TRBV4-1 to TRBJ1-4; D call uncertain. The length of the CDR3 is 15 residues. V was trimmed by 1 base and J by 5 bases, leaving 11 bases between them. The germline CDR1 and CDR2 sequences are MGHRA and YSYEKL. CDR3 region: CASSQGAGGNEKLFF. In nucleotides, the CDR3 is TGCGCCAGCAGCCAAGGGGCAGGTGGAAATGAAAAACTGTTTTTT.

The gene calls are TRBV5-1 and TRBJ2-2; TRBD2 is a possible D gene (7 bases). The V and J ends lost 0 bases and 0 bases respectively, with 9 bases between them. The germline gives CDR1 SGHRS, CDR2 YFSETQ. CDR3 size: 16 residues. CDR3 sequence reads: CASSLEGGTNTGELFF. The DNA for the CDR3 is TGCGCCAGCAGCTTGGAGGGGGGGACGAACACCGGGGAGCTGTTTTTT. Using reference TRBV5-1 and TRBJ2-2 for the parts outside the CDR3, the full variable domain is KAGVTQTPRYLIKTRGQQVTLSCSPISGHRSVSWYQQTPGQGLQFLFEYFSETQRNKGNFPGRFSGRQFSNSRSEMNVSTLELGDSALYLCASSLEGGTNTGELFFGEGSRLTVL.

This sequence joins TRBV12-3 or TRBV12-4 and TRBJ2-2; D is undetermined. This CDR3 has 13 amino acids. Trimming removed 5 bases at V and 4 bases at J, with 8 bases between. CDR3 DNA: TGTGCCAGCAGTCTCCACACCACCGGGGAGCTGTTTTTT. Translation gives CASSLHTTGELFF.

Only a few counts were recorded for this clone. V and J are TRBV6-2 or TRBV6-3 and TRBJ1-5, with D perhaps TRBD1 (6 bases). CDR1 MNHEY and CDR2 SVGEGT come from the germline V gene. Trimming took off 4 bases at V and 4 bases at J, with 11 bases between the two ends. The CDR3 is 14 residues long. The CDR3 nucleotides are TGTGCCAGCAGTTTGGACAGCAATAATCAGCCCCAGCATTTT. It encodes CASSLDSNNQPQHF.

The chain links TRBV24-1 to TRBJ2-2; 7 bases fit TRBD2. Per germline, CDR1 KGHDR and CDR2 SFDVKD. V was pared by 0 bases and J by 0 bases, with 3 bases of the junction left unmatched. CDR3 length: 17 residues. The CDR3 spells CATSDLGSGPNTGELFF. The CDR3 coding sequence is TGTGCCACCAGTGATTTGGGTAGCGGGCCGAACACCGGGGAGCTGTTTTTT.

This rearrangement joins TRBV9 to TRBJ1-4; 7 bases match TRBD1. Trimming at V came to 0 bases and at J to 0 bases, leaving 5 bases not matched to a gene. Germline V gene data show CDR1 as SGDLS and CDR2 as YYNGEE. This CDR3 comprises 17 residues. The CDR3 sequence: CASSVVRQGATNEKLFF. CDR3 nucleotide sequence: TGTGCCAGCAGCGTAGTGAGGCAGGGGGCAACTAATGAAAAACTGTTTTTT.

The J gene is TRBJ2-5, the V gene TRBV9, with 8 bases identical to TRBD2. The CDR3 has 14 amino acids. J was trimmed by 6 bases and V by 4 bases; bases with no gene match: 8. Germline V gives CDR1 SGDLS, CDR2 YYNGEE. The DNA for the CDR3 is TGTGCCAGCAGCCCTCGGACTAGCCCAAAGACCCAGTACTTC. The encoded protein is CASSPRTSPKTQYF.

This chain connects TRBV11-2 to TRBJ1-4; tentatively, D is TRBD1 (6 bases). Germline values: CDR1 SGHAT, CDR2 FQNNGV. CDR3 size: 15 residues. The V and J ends lost 5 bases and 2 bases respectively, with 12 bases between them. The CDR3 loop reads CASSVRQATNEKLFF. The CDR3 nucleotides read TGTGCCAGCAGCGTCCGACAGGCCACTAATGAAAAACTGTTTTTT.

The CDR3 spells CASSWRGGVGYTF. The CDR3 DNA reads TGTGCCAGCAGTTGGCGGGGGGGAGTGGGCTACACCTTC. The gene calls are TRBV12-3 or TRBV12-4 and TRBJ1-2; the D gene is possibly TRBD1 (5 bases). The CDR3 is made up of 13 amino acids. V was shortened by 4 bases and J by 8 bases, with 14 bases between the two germline ends.